The 5 T cell receptor beta chains reported below all come from one sample, sequenced in a study of cytomegalovirus exposure and HLA in healthy donors. The PCR contained 60 Vbeta and 13 Jbeta primers. The protocol was immunoSEQ multiplex PCR, while the TCRdb copy is restricted to in-frame clones and leaves out a portion. The repertoire holds 100,000 to 150,000 clones, with 77% as singletons. The sample consisted of PBMCs. These receptors originate from a male donor in good health and CMV-seropositive.

In this sample, this clone turned up once. At one end, the junction sequence differs from germline, possibly due to a read error. V usage is TRBV5-1 and J usage is TRBJ2-2, with 9 bases identical to TRBD1. The CDR3 is 16 amino acids. CDR1 is SGHRS, CDR2 YFSETQ, per germline. Here the CDR3 DNA reads TGCGCCGGCAGCTGGGGACAGGGAGTCCGCACCGGGGAGCTGTTTTTT. Encoded protein: CAGSWGQGVRTGELFF. Full variable domain (missing parts from reference TRBV5-1 and TRBJ2-2): KAGVTQTPRYLIKTRGQQVTLSCSPISGHRSVSWYQQTPGQGLQFLFEYFSETQRNKGNFPGRFSGRQFSNSRSEMNVSTLELGDSALYLCAGSWGQGVRTGELFFGEGSRLTVL.

The chain uses TRBV6-1 and TRBJ1-2; 8 nucleotides match TRBD1. The V gene end was trimmed by 6 bases and the J gene end by 7 bases; junction bases not matched to a gene: 10. Germline loops: CDR1 MNHNS, CDR2 SASEGT. The CDR3 is 14 amino acids. CDR3 DNA sequence: TGTGCCAGCAGCCTTGACAGGGGCTCCCGTGGCTACACCTTC. It is translated as CASSLDRGSRGYTF.

The rearrangement links TRBV7-2 to TRBJ2-1; a possible D gene is TRBD1 (5 bases). Germline loops: CDR1 SGHTA, CDR2 FQGNSA. Trimming took off 0 bases at V and 12 bases at J, with 18 bases between the two ends. CDR3 size: 15 residues. The chain's CDR3 is CASSLALSQGLLQFF. The DNA for the CDR3 is TGTGCCAGCAGCTTAGCGCTCTCTCAGGGTCTCTTGCAGTTCTTC.

The J gene is TRBJ2-1, the V gene TRBV13; D gene unclear. The V end was cut by 5 bases, the J end by 7 bases, with 21 bases between. The CDR3 consists of 16 residues. Germline CDR1 and CDR2: PRHDT and FYEKMQ (reference sequence). The CDR3 loop reads CASSTSPEAPWNEQFF. The CDR3 nucleotides are TGTGCCAGCAGCACCTCCCCCGAGGCCCCCTGGAATGAGCAGTTCTTC.

The rearrangement links TRBV7-8 to TRBJ2-5; maybe TRBD1 (6 bases). This CDR3 region has 13 residues. Germline-derived CDR1 and CDR2 are SGHVS and FQNEAQ. The V end lost 5 bases, the J end lost 7 bases, and 14 bases lay between the germline ends. The CDR3 coding sequence is TGTGCCAGCAGCCTGGGACACCGGGCGACCCAGTACTTC. The encoded protein is CASSLGHRATQYF.